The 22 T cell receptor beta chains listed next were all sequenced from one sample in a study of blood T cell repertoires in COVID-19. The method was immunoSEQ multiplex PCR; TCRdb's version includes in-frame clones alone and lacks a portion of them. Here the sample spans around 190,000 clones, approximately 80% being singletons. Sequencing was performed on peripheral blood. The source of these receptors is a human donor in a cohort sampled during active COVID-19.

The CDR3 region has the DNA TGTGCCAGCAGTCGGACATTGAACACTGAAGCTTTCTTT. Its protein product is CASSRTLNTEAFF. This chain uses TRBV6-5 with TRBJ1-1; TRBD1 might be the D (5 bases). The V and J ends lost 5 bases and 0 bases respectively, with 7 bases between them. Germline assignment: CDR1 MNHEY and CDR2 SVGAGI. The CDR3 extends over 13 amino acids.

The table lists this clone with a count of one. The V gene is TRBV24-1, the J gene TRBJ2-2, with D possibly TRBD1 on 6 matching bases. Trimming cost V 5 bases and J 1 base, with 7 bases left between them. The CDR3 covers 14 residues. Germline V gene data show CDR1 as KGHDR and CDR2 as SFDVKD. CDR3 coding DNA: TGTGCCACCAGTGGCAGGGGGAACACCGGGGAGCTGTTTTTT. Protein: CATSGRGNTGELFF.

The CDR3 loop reads CASSDTRGLVEKLFF. CDR3 coding DNA: TGTGCCAGCAGTGATACCAGGGGGCTAGTTGAAAAACTGTTTTTT. The rearrangement joins TRBV2 to TRBJ1-4; 8 bases align to TRBD1. The trim removed 3 bases at V and 7 bases at J, leaving 7 bases unmatched. This CDR3 spans 15 amino acids. The V gene's germline CDR1 is SNHLY and CDR2 FYNNEI.

As DNA, the CDR3 is TGCGCCAGCGGACAGAATACCTACGAGCAGTACTTC. This codes for CASGQNTYEQYF. V usage is TRBV5-1 and J usage is TRBJ2-7; D is possibly TRBD1 (6 bases). The length of the CDR3 is 12 residues. The germline V gene encodes CDR1 SGHRS and CDR2 YFSETQ. Trimming took off 7 bases at V and 2 bases at J, with 10 bases between the two ends.

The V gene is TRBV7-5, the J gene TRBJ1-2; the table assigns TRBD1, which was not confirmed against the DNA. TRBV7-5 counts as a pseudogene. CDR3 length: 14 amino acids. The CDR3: CVRSLVNRCYGYTF. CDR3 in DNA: TGTGTCAGAAGCTTAGTCAACAGGTGCTATGGCTACACCTTC.

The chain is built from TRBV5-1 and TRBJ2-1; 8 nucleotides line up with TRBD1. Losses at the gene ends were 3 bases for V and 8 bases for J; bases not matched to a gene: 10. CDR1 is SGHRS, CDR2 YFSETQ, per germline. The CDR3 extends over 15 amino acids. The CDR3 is CASSYRAGGRDEQFF. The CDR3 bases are TGCGCCAGCAGCTATCGTGCAGGGGGCCGGGATGAGCAGTTCTTC.

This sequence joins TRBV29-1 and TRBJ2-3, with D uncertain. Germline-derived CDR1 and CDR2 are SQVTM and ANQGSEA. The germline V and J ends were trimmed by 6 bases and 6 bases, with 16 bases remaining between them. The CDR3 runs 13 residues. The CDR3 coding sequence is TGCAGCGTGGCCCTTTACGGCGGCGATACGCAGTATTTT. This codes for CSVALYGGDTQYF.

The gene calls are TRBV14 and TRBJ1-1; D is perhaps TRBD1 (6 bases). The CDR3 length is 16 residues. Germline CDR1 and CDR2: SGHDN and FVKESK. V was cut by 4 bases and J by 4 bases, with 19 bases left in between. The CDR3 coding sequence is TGTGCCAGCAGCCGGCGAGGGGGTAGGTTGGGCACTGAAGCTTTCTTT. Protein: CASSRRGGRLGTEAFF.

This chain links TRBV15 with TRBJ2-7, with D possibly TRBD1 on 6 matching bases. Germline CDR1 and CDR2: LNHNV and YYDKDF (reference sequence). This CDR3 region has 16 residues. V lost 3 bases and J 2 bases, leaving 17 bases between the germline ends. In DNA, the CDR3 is TGTGCCACCAGCAGGGATCGGACAGTTAATACCTACGAGCAGTACTTC. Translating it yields CATSRDRTVNTYEQYF.

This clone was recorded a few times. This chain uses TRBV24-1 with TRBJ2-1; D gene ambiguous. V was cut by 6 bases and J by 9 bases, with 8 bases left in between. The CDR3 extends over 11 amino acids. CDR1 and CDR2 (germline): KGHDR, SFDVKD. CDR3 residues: CATSFGGEQFF. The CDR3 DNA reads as TGTGCCACCAGTTTCGGCGGTGAGCAGTTCTTC.

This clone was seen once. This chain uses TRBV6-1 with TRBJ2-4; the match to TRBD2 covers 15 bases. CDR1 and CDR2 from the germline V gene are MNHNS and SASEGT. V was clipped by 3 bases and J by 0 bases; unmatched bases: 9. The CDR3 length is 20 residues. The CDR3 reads CASSDTGLAGGIIAKNIQYF. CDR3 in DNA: TGTGCCAGCAGTGATACCGGACTAGCGGGGGGGATTATAGCCAAAAACATTCAGTACTTC.

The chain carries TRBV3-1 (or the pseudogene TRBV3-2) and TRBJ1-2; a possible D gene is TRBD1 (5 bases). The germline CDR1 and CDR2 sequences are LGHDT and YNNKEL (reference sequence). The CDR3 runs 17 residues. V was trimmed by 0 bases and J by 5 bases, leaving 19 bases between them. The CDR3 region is CASSQEIPGAGRYGYTF. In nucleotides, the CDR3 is TGTGCCAGCAGCCAAGAAATCCCCGGGGCAGGGAGGTATGGCTACACCTTC.

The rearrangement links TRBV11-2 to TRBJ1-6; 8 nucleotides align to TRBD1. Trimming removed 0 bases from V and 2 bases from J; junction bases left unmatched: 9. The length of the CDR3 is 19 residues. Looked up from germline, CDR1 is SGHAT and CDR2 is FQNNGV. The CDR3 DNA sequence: TGTGCCAGCAGCTTAGACAGGGGGCTCAATAGGACCTATAATTCACCCCTCCACTTT. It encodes CASSLDRGLNRTYNSPLHF.

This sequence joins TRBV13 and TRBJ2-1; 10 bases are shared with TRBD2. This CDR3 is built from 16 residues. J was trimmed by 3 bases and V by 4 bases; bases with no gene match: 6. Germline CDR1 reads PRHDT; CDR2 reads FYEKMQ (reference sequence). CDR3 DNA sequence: TGTGCCAGCAGCTGGGGAGCGGGGGGGGGCTACAATGAGCAGTTCTTC. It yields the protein CASSWGAGGGYNEQFF.

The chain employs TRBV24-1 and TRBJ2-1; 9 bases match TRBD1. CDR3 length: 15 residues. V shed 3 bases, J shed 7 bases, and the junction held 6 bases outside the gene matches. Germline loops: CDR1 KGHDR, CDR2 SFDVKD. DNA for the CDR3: TGTGCCACCAGTGATACGGGACAGGGTAGAAATGAGCAGTTCTTC. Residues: CATSDTGQGRNEQFF.

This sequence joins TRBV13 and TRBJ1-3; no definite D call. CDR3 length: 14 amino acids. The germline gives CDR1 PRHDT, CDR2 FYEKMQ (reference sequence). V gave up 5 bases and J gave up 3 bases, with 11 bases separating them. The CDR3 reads CASSGGRDGNTIYF. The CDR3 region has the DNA TGTGCCAGCAGCGGCGGGAGGGATGGAAACACCATATATTTT.

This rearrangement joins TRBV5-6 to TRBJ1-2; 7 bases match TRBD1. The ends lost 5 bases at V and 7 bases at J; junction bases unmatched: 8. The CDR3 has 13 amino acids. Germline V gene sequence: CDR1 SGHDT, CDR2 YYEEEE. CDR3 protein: CASRQTGSFGYTF. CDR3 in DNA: TGTGCCAGCAGGCAGACAGGGTCGTTTGGCTACACCTTC.

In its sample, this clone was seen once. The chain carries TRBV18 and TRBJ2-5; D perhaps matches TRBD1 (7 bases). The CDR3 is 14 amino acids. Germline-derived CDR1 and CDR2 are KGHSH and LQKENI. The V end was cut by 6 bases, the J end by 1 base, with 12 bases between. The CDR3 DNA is TGTGCCAGCTCCCCTCAGGGGGGCCAAGAGACCCAGTACTTC. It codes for CASSPQGGQETQYF.

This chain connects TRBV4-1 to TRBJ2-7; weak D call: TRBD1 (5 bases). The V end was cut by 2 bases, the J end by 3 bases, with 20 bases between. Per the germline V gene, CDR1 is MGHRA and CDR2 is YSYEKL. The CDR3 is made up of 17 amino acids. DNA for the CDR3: TGCGCCAGCAGCCAACTCCCACCCCAAGGGGCTGGCTACGAGCAGTACTTC. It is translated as CASSQLPPQGAGYEQYF.

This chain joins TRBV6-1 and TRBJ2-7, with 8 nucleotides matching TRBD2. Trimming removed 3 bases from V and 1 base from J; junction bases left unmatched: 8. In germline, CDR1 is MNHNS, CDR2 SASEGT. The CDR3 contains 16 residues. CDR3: CASSDPRTSGSYEQYF. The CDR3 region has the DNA TGTGCCAGCAGTGACCCGCGTACTAGCGGATCCTACGAGCAGTACTTC.

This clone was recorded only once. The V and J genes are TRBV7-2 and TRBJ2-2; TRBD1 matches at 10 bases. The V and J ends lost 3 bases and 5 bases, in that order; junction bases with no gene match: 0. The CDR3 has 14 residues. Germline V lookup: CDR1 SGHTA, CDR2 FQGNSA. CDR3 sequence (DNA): TGTGCCAGCAGCTTGGACAGGGGGACCGGGGAGCTGTTTTTT. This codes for CASSLDRGTGELFF. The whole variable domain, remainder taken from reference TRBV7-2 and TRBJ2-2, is GAGVSQSPSNKVTEKGKDVELRCDPISGHTALYWYRQSLGQGLEFLIYFQGNSAPDKSGLPSDRFSAERTGGSVSTLTIQRTQQEDSAVYLCASSLDRGTGELFFGEGSRLTVL.

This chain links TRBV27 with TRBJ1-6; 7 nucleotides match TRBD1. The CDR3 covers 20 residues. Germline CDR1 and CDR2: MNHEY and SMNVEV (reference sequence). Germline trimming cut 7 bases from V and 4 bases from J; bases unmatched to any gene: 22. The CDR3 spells CASKKFAGQGETEYNSPLHF. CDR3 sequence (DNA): TGTGCCAGCAAAAAATTTGCGGGTCAGGGGGAAACCGAATATAATTCACCCCTCCACTTT.